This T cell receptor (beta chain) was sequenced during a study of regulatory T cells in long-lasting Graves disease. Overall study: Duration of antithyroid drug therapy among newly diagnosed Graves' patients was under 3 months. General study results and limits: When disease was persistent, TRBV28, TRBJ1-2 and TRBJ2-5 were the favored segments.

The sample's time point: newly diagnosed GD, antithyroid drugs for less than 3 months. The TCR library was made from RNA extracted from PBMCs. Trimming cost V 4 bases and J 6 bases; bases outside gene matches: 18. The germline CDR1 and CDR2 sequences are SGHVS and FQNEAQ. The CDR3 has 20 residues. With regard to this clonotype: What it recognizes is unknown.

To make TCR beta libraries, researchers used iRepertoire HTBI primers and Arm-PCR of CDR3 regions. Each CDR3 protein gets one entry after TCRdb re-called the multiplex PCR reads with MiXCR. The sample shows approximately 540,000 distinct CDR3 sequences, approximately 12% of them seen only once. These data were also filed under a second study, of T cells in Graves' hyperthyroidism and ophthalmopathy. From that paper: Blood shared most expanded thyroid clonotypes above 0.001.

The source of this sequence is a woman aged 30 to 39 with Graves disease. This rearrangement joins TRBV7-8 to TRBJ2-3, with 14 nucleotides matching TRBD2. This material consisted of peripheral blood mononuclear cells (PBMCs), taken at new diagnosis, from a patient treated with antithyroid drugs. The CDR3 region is CASSSGQPGTSGSLGDTQYF. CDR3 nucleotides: TGTGCCAGCAGCTCCGGCCAGCCCGGGACTAGCGGGAGTCTGGGGGATACGCAGTATTTT.